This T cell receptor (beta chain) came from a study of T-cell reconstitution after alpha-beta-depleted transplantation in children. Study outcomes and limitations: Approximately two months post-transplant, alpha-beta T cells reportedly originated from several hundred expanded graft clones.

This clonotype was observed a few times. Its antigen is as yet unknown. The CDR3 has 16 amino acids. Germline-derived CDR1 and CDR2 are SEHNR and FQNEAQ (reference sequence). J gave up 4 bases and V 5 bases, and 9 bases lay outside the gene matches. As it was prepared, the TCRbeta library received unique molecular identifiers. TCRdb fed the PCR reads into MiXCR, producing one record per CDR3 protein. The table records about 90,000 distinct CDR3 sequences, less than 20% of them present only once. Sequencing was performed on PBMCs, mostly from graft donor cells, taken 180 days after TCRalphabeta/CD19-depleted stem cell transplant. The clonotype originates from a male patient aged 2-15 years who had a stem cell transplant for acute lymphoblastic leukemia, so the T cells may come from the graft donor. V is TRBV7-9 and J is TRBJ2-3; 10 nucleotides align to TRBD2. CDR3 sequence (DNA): TGTGCCAGCAGCCCCATGGTAGCGGGGGGATCAGATACGCAGTATTTT. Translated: CASSPMVAGGSDTQYF.